This T cell receptor beta chain derives from a study of blood T cell repertoires in COVID-19. Background on the study: The cDNA or gDNA used as material had been derived from T cells, B-cell-depleted T cells, or PBMCs.

Everyone who took part was 18 to 89 years old, and they came from some 23 US areas. Assignments of participants to cohorts depended upon their own reported clinical history. In the study's own analysis: Amplified reference gene primers provided the basis for estimating nucleated cell counts. Clones were sequenced by immunoSEQ multiplex PCR, and TCRdb holds only the in-frame ones, with some missing. That table gives V, J and clone size, and the DNA gave D and trimming. Among fewer than 250,000 clones listed, around 81% were seen once. Trimming pared 3 bases from V and 4 bases from J, leaving 12 bases between. The germline V gene encodes CDR1 MDHEN and CDR2 SYDVKM. The CDR3 spans 14 residues.

This rearrangement joins TRBV28 to TRBJ1-2; D is perhaps TRBD1 (6 bases). Sequenced: PBMCs or T cells enriched from blood (not recorded which). The TCR comes from a woman aged 35 to 49 with acute COVID-19. CDR3 sequence reads: CASSFRQAPYGYTF. Written as DNA, the CDR3 is TGTGCCAGCAGTTTTCGACAGGCTCCCTATGGCTACACCTTC.